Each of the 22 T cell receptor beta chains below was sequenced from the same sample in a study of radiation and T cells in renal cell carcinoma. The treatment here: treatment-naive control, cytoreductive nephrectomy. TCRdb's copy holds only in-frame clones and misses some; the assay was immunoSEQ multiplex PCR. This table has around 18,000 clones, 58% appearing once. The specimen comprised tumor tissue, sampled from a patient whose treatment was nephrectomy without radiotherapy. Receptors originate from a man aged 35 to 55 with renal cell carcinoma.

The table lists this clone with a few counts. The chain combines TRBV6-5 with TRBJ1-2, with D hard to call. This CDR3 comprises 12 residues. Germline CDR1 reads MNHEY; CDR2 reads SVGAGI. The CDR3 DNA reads TGTGCTTCGGTGGGCAGCTACTATGGCTACACCTTC. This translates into CASVGSYYGYTF.

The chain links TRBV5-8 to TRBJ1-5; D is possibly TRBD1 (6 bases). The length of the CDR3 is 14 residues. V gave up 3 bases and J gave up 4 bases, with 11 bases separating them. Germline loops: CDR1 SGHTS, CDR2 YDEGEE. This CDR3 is CASSYGGNNQPQHF. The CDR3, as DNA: TGTGCCAGCAGCTACGGGGGCAATAATCAGCCCCAGCATTTT. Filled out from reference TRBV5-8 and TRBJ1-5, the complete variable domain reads EAGVTQSPTHLIKTRGQQATLRCSPISGHTSVYWYQQALGLGLQFLLWYDEGEERNRGNFPPRFSGRQFPNYSSELNVNALELEDSALYLCASSYGGNNQPQHFGDGTRLSIL.

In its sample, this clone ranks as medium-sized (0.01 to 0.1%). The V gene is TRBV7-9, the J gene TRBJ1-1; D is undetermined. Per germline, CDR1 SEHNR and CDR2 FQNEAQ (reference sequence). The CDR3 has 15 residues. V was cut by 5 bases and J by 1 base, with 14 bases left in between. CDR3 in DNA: TGTGCCAGCAGCCCGCCGATTTCGTGGAACACTGAAGCTTTCTTT. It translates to CASSPPISWNTEAFF. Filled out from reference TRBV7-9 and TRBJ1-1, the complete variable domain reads DTGVSQNPRHKITKRGQNVTFRCDPISEHNRLYWYRQTLGQGPEFLTYFQNEAQLEKSRLLSDRFSAERPKGSFSTLEIQRTEQGDSAMYLCASSPPISWNTEAFFGQGTRLTVV.

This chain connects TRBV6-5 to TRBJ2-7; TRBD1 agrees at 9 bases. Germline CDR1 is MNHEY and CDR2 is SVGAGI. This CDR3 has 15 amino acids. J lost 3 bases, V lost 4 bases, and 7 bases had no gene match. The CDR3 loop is CASSSYPDRGYEQYF. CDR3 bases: TGTGCCAGCAGTTCATACCCGGACAGGGGCTACGAGCAGTACTTC.

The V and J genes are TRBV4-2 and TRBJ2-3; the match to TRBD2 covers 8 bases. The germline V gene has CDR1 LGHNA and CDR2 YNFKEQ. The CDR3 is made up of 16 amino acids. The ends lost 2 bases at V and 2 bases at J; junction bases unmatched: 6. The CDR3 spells CASSQPGGGNTDTQYF. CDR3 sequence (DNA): TGTGCCAGCAGCCAACCCGGCGGGGGGAACACAGATACGCAGTATTTT.

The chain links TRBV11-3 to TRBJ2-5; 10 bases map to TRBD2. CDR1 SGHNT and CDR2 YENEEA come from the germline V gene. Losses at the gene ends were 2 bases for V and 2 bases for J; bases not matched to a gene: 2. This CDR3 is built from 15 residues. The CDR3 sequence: CASSLRAGGQETQYF. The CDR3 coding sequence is TGTGCCAGCAGCTTACGAGCGGGGGGGCAAGAGACCCAGTACTTC.

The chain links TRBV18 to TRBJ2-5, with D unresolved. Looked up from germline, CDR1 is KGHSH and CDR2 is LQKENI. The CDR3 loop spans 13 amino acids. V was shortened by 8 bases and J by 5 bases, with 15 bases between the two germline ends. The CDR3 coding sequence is TGTGCCAGCGGGTCTCTTGAACATGAGACCCAGTACTTC. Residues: CASGSLEHETQYF.

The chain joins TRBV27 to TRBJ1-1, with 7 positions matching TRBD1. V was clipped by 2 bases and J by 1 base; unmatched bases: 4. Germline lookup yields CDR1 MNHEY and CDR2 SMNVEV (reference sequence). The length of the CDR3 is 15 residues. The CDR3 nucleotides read TGTGCCAGCAGTTTAGAGGGGGCGCGGAACACTGAAGCTTTCTTT. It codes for CASSLEGARNTEAFF.

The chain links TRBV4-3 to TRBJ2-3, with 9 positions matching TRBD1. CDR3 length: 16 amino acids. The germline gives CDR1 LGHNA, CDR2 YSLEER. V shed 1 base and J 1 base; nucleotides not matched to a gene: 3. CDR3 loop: CASSQGTGVGTDTQYF. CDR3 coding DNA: TGCGCCAGCAGCCAAGGGACAGGGGTTGGCACAGATACGCAGTATTTT.

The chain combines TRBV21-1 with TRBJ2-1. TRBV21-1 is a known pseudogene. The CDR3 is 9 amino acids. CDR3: CASSPGRFF. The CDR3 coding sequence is TGTGCCAGCAGCCCCGGGCGGTTCTTC.

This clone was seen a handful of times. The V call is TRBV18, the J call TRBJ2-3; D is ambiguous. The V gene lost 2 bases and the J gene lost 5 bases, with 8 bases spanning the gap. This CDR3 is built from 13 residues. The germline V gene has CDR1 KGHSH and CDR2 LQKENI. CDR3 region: CASSPGERDTQYF. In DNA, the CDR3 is TGTGCCAGCTCACCAGGGGAAAGAGATACGCAGTATTTT.

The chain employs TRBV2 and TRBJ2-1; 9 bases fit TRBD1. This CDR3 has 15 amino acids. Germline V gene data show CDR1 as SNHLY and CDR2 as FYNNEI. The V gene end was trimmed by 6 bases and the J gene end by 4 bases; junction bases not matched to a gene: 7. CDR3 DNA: TGTGCCAGCAGGAGGGACAGGGCACCTTACAATGAGCAGTTCTTC. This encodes CASRRDRAPYNEQFF.

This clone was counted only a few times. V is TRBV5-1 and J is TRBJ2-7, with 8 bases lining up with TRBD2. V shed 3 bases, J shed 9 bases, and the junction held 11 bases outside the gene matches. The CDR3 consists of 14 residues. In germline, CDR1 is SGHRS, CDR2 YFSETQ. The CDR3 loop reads CASSSAGGFEGQYF. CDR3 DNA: TGCGCCAGCAGCTCGGCGGGGGGTTTTGAGGGGCAGTACTTC.

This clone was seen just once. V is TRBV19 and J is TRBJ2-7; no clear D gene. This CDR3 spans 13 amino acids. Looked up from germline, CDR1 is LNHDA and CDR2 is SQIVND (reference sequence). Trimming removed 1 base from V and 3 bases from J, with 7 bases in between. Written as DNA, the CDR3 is TGTGCCAGTAGTATAGGAGAGGTCTACGAGCAGTACTTC. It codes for CASSIGEVYEQYF.

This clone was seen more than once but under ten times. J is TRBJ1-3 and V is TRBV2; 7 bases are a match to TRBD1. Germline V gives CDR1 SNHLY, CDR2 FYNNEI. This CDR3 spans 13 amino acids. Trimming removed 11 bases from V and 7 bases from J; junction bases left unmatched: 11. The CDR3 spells CAGRDREGNTIYF. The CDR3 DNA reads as TGTGCCGGGAGGGACAGAGAAGGGAACACCATATATTTT.

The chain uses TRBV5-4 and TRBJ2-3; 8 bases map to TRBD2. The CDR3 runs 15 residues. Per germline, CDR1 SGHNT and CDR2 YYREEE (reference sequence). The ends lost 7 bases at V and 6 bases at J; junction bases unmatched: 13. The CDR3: CASRGRGGPTDTQYF. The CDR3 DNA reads TGTGCCAGCCGGGGTCGCGGGGGGCCCACGGATACGCAGTATTTT.

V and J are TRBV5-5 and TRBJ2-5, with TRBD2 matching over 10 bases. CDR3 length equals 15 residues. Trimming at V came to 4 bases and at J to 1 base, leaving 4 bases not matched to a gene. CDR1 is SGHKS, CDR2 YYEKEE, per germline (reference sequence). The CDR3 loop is CASSQERGGQETQYF. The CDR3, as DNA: TGTGCCAGCAGCCAAGAGCGGGGGGGCCAAGAGACCCAGTACTTC. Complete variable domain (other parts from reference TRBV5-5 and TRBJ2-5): DAGVTQSPTHLIKTRGQQVTLRCSPISGHKSVSWYQQVLGQGPQFIFQYYEKEERGRGNFPDRFSARQFPNYSSELNVNALLLGDSALYLCASSQERGGQETQYFGPGTRLLVL.

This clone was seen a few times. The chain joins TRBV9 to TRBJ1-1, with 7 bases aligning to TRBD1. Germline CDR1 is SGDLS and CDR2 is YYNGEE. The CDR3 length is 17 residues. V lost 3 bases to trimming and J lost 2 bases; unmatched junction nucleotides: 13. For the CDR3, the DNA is TGTGCCAGCAGCGACCACCGGGACAGAGGATCTAACACTGAAGCTTTCTTT. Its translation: CASSDHRDRGSNTEAFF.

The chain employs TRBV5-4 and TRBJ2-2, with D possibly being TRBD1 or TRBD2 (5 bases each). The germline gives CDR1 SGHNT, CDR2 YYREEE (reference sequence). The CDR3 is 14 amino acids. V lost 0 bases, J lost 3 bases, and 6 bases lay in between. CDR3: CASSLGGDTGELFF. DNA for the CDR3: TGTGCCAGCAGCTTGGGAGGGGACACCGGGGAGCTGTTTTTT. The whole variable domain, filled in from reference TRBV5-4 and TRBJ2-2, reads ETGVTQSPTHLIKTRGQQVTLRCSSQSGHNTVSWYQQALGQGPQFIFQYYREEENGRGNFPPRFSGLQFPNYSSELNVNALELDDSALYLCASSLGGDTGELFFGEGSRLTVL.

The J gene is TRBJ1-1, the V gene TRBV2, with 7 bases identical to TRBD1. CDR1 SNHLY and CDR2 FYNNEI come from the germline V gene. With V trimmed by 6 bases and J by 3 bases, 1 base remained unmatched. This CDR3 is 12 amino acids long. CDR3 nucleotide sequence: TGTGCCAGCAGAAGGGGGCACACTGAAGCTTTCTTT. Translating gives CASRRGHTEAFF.

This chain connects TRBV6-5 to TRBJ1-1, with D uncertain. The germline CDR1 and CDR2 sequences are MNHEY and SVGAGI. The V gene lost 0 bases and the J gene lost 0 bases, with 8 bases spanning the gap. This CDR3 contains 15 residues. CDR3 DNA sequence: TGTGCCAGCAGTTACTCGGGAGCTCTGAACACTGAAGCTTTCTTT. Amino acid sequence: CASSYSGALNTEAFF.

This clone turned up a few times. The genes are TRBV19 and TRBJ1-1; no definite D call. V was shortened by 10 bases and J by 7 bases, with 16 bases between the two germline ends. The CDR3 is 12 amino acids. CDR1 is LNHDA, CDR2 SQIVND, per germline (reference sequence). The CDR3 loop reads CATGAWGNEAFF. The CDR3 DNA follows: TGTGCCACCGGAGCCTGGGGAAATGAAGCTTTCTTT.